The clone carrying this T cell receptor beta chain was counted ten times or more. Scientists amplified the TCR beta CDR3 regions from RNA transcripts. The first round was an RT-PCR with HTBI primers, and the second round was a multiplex PCR. TCRdb ran MiXCR on the multiplex PCR reads and lists one entry per CDR3 protein. The sample records about 240,000 distinct CDR3 sequences, 40% to 50% being singletons. Germline V gene sequence: CDR1 SNHLY, CDR2 FYNNEI. The length of the CDR3 is 12 residues. V lost 3 bases, J lost 7 bases, and 6 bases lay in between. The sample is drawn from a study of Graves' ophthalmopathy and Graves' hyperthyroidism.

The receptor comes from an adult man with Graves' ophthalmopathy. The chain joins TRBV2 to TRBJ1-4; D is undetermined. The sequenced sample was peripheral blood. CDR3 region: CASSDGPEKLFF. The CDR3 region has the DNA TGTGCCAGCAGTGACGGGCCTGAAAAACTGTTTTTT. The full variable domain, its missing parts supplied by reference TRBV2 and TRBJ1-4, is EPEVTQTPSHQVTQMGQEVILRCVPISNHLYFYWYRQILGQKVEFLVSFYNNEISEKSEIFDDQFSVERPDGSNFTLKIRSTKLEDSAMYFCASSDGPEKLFFGSGTQLSVL.